This TCR beta chain was identified in a study of PD-1 blockade in mismatch repair-deficient tumors. Study-level results: After pembrolizumab, tumor-resident clones rose rapidly, then generally contracted before radiologic responses.

Sequencing used immunoSEQ multiplex PCR; TCRdb keeps in-frame clones, though not all of them. The sample has tens of thousands of clones, about 81% seen once. TCRs were sequenced from a few patients responding to pembrolizumab. The CDR3 consists of 14 residues. The V segment lost 5 bases and the J segment 6 bases; nucleotides outside the gene matches: 6. Per germline, CDR1 SGHAT and CDR2 FQNNGV. On this clone itself: Its antigen remains unknown.

The source of this sequence is an adult with mismatch repair-deficient cancer. The chain joins TRBV11-2 to TRBJ1-1; 10 nucleotides agree with TRBD1. The sequencing here drew on PBMCs, taken before pembrolizumab treatment. CDR3 residues: CASSLGQGTPEAFF. Here the CDR3 DNA reads TGTGCCAGCAGCCTGGGACAGGGGACCCCTGAAGCTTTCTTT. The full variable domain, rest sourced from reference TRBV11-2 and TRBJ1-1, is EAGVAQSPRYKIIEKRQSVAFWCNPISGHATLYWYQQILGQGPKLLIQFQNNGVVDDSQLPKDRFSAERLKGVDSTLKIQPAKLEDSAVYLCASSLGQGTPEAFFGQGTRLTVV.